This TCR beta chain was observed in a study of monozygotic twins with inflammatory bowel disease. Researchers ran eight separate cDNA reactions for each sample. TCRdb reprocessed the 5' RACE reads and stores each CDR3 protein as one record, lacking DNA. In all, the sample yields roughly 120,000 distinct CDR3 sequences. This CDR3 has 16 residues. CDR1 is SGHRS, CDR2 YFSETQ, per germline. A note on this clonotype: Its antigen is unknown.

Study findings and constraints: Researchers reported no repertoire similarity difference between concordant and discordant twins, possibly from limited power.

The V and J genes are TRBV5-1 and TRBJ1-4; TCRdb's D call, TRBD1, is unchecked because there is no DNA. The source material was blood. This TCR came from a human donor with ulcerative colitis or Crohn's disease, or a healthy co-twin of an affected twin (not recorded which). The CDR3 here is CASSLGTAPGNEKLFF.